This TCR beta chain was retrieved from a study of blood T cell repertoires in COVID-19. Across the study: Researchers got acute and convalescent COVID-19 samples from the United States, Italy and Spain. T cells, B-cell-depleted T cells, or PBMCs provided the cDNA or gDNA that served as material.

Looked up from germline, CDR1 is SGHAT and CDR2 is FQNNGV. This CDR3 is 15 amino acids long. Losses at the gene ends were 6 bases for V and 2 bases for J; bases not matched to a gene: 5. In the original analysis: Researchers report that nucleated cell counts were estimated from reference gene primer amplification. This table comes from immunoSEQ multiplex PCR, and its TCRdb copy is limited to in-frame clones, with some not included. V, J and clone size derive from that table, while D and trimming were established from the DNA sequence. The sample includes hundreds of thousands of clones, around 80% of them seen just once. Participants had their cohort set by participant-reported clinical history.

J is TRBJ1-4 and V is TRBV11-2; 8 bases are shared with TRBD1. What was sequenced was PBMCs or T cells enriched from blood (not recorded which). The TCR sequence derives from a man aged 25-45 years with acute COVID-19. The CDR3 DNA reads TGTGCCAGCAGGACAGGGGTTGGGACTAATGAAAAACTGTTTTTT. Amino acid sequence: CASRTGVGTNEKLFF.